These 17 T cell receptor beta chains originate from one sample sequenced in a study of T cells in Graves' hyperthyroidism and ophthalmopathy. TCR beta CDR3 sequences were amplified from RNA transcripts. First-round RT-PCR with HTBI primers amplified the TCR CDR3 region. Each CDR3 protein gets one entry after TCRdb re-called the multiplex PCR reads with MiXCR. Counted here are 730,000 or so distinct CDR3 sequences, 15% to 20% occurring once; the ten biggest clones make up roughly a sixth. Sequencing was carried out using blood. Receptors were obtained from a woman aged 45 to 65 with Graves' hyperthyroidism that later progressed to Graves' ophthalmopathy.

The chain links TRBV6-1 to TRBJ1-2; 10 bases agree with TRBD1. This CDR3 has 15 residues. Germline lookup yields CDR1 MNHNS and CDR2 SASEGT. V gave up 5 bases and J gave up 7 bases; unmatched junction bases: 10. For the CDR3, the DNA is TGTGCCAGCAGTACTATTTGGACAGGGGGAGGTGGCTACACCTTC. As protein: CASSTIWTGGGGYTF.

The table lists this clonotype with many counts. The chain joins TRBV3-1 to TRBJ2-5; D gene unclear. From germline, CDR1 is LGHDT and CDR2 YNNKEL (reference sequence). V was trimmed by 3 bases and J by 4 bases, leaving 12 bases between them. CDR3 length: 14 amino acids. In nucleotides, the CDR3 is TGTGCCAGCAGCCATGGGGTTTCAAGAGAGACCCAGTACTTC. It translates to CASSHGVSRETQYF.

This clonotype was detected many times. The gene calls are TRBV11-2 and TRBJ2-1; 9 bases are a match to TRBD2. The CDR3 is made up of 21 amino acids. CDR1 is SGHAT, CDR2 FQNNGV, per germline. Trimming removed 1 base from V and 3 bases from J; junction bases left unmatched: 19. The CDR3 DNA reads TGTGCCAGCAGCTTAGTGAGTCGGCTAGCGGGGTATCCGAGCTTCTACAATGAGCAGTTCTTC. Protein: CASSLVSRLAGYPSFYNEQFF.

This clonotype was observed a handful of times. The chain has TRBV7-3 and TRBJ1-2, with D unresolved. Germline CDR1 is SGHTA and CDR2 is FQGTGA. The CDR3 covers 16 residues. V was clipped by 1 base and J by 5 bases, with 17 bases between them. The CDR3 DNA sequence: TGTGCCAGCAGCTTAAATTGGTCGACAAGGCGGTATGGCTACACCTTC. It specifies CASSLNWSTRRYGYTF.

For this clonotype: This clone may be a read error of a much larger clone one base away. The chain uses TRBV30 and TRBJ1-1; perhaps TRBD1 as D (6 bases). Trimming removed 1 base from V and 1 base from J, with 7 bases in between. CDR1 and CDR2 (germline): GTSNPN, SVGIG (reference sequence). The CDR3 is 13 amino acids. The CDR3 loop reads CAWSGQANTEAFF. The DNA for the CDR3 is TGTGCCTGGAGTGGACAGGCGAACACTGAAGCTTTCTTT.

This clonotype was seen repeatedly, ten times or more. This sequence joins TRBV2 and TRBJ1-1, with no clear D. This CDR3 spans 14 amino acids. Deletions cut 2 bases from V and 1 base from J, with 8 bases between. CDR1 is SNHLY and CDR2 is FYNNEI in the germline V gene. The DNA of the CDR3 is TGTGCCAGCAGTGAATGGACTGCGAACACTGAAGCTTTCTTT. Amino acids: CASSEWTANTEAFF.

Ten or more counts support this clonotype. The chain combines TRBV11-2 with TRBJ2-3; TRBD2 is a possible D gene (7 bases). The V gene lost 1 base and the J gene lost 0 bases, with 11 bases spanning the gap. The CDR3 contains 16 residues. Germline V gene data show CDR1 as SGHAT and CDR2 as FQNNGV. The CDR3 sequence is CASSLGGGASTDTQYF. The DNA for the CDR3 is TGTGCCAGCAGCTTAGGTGGGGGGGCAAGCACAGATACGCAGTATTTT. The full variable domain, rest sourced from reference TRBV11-2 and TRBJ2-3, is EAGVAQSPRYKIIEKRQSVAFWCNPISGHATLYWYQQILGQGPKLLIQFQNNGVVDDSQLPKDRFSAERLKGVDSTLKIQPAKLEDSAVYLCASSLGGGASTDTQYFGPGTRLTVL.

This clonotype was seen a handful of times. The chain joins TRBV20-1 to TRBJ2-3, with D possibly being TRBD1 or TRBD2 (6 bases each). CDR1 and CDR2 from the germline V gene are DFQATT and SNEGSKA (reference sequence). CDR3 size: 13 residues. The CDR3 bases are TGCAGCTGGAGGGGGAAGGGGAGAGATACGCAGTATTTT. Translating it yields CSWRGKGRDTQYF.

This clonotype occurred many times. The chain uses TRBV12-3 or TRBV12-4 and TRBJ1-2, with D possibly TRBD1 on 6 matching bases. The CDR3 consists of 15 residues. V was pared by 5 bases and J by 4 bases, with 17 bases between. The CDR3, as DNA: TGTGCCAGCAGTCTCAGGACAGTTACATCCTATGGCTACACCTTC. Its translation is CASSLRTVTSYGYTF.

This clonotype was counted ten times or more. The gene calls are TRBV5-1 and TRBJ1-2; D call uncertain. Between the trimmed V and J ends, which lost 0 bases and 4 bases, there was a span of 13 bases. The CDR3 runs 15 residues. From germline, CDR1 is SGHRS and CDR2 YFSETQ. DNA for the CDR3: TGCGCCAGCAGCTTGGCCTCGGGAGTGAGCTATGGCTACACCTTC. It yields the protein CASSLASGVSYGYTF.

The chain is built from TRBV6-1 and TRBJ2-2, with D tentatively TRBD2 (5 bases). Per the germline V gene, CDR1 is MNHNS and CDR2 is SASEGT. Trimming left V 5 bases short and J 6 bases short, with 16 bases between. The CDR3 consists of 15 residues. Here the CDR3 reads CASSYGRDWSGELFF. In DNA form, the CDR3 reads TGTGCCAGCAGTTACGGCCGGGATTGGTCCGGGGAGCTGTTTTTT.

This clonotype was detected only a few times. The rearrangement links TRBV3-1 to TRBJ2-5, with D possibly TRBD2 on 6 matching bases. V was clipped by 6 bases and J by 4 bases, with 12 bases between them. This CDR3 is built from 13 residues. Looked up from germline, CDR1 is LGHDT and CDR2 is YNNKEL (reference sequence). The CDR3 nucleotides are TGTGCCAGCAGGGGACTTACAGCAGAGACCCAGTACTTC. This sequence encodes CASRGLTAETQYF.

This clonotype has a count of ten or more. The V gene is TRBV7-9, the J gene TRBJ2-1; the D gene is possibly TRBD1 (6 bases). Looked up from germline, CDR1 is SEHNR and CDR2 is FQNEAQ (reference sequence). CDR3 length equals 14 residues. The V and J ends lost 1 base and 8 bases respectively, with 12 bases between them. In DNA, the CDR3 is TGTGCCAGCAGCTTAGTCCGACAGGAAGATGAGCAGTTCTTC. Its translation: CASSLVRQEDEQFF.

Only a few counts were recorded for this clonotype. This rearrangement joins TRBV3-1 to TRBJ1-6; 11 bases align to TRBD1. Germline loops: CDR1 LGHDT, CDR2 YNNKEL (reference sequence). V shed 1 base and J 10 bases; nucleotides not matched to a gene: 3. The CDR3 contains 15 residues. DNA of the CDR3: TGTGCCAGCAGCCAAGTGGACAGGGGGCAATCACCCCTCCACTTT. It codes for CASSQVDRGQSPLHF. Complete variable domain (other parts from reference TRBV3-1 and TRBJ1-6): DTAVSQTPKYLVTQMGNDKSIKCEQNLGHDTMYWYKQDSKKFLKIMFSYNNKELIINETVPNRFSPKSPDKAHLNLHINSLELGDSAVYFCASSQVDRGQSPLHFGNGTRLTVT.

This clonotype was seen ten or more times. The J gene is TRBJ1-2, the V gene TRBV11-2; D might be TRBD1 (5 bases). This CDR3 has 15 residues. Trimming removed 1 base at V and 5 bases at J, with 14 bases between. Germline V gives CDR1 SGHAT, CDR2 FQNNGV. The DNA for the CDR3 is TGTGCCAGCAGCTTAGGTCGGGGGATGGGATATGGCTACACCTTC. It is translated as CASSLGRGMGYGYTF.

This clonotype was seen ten or more times. V is TRBV30 and J is TRBJ1-1, with D possibly being TRBD1 (5 bases). The CDR3 runs 13 residues. CDR1 and CDR2 (germline): GTSNPN, SVGIG (reference sequence). V was trimmed by 4 bases and J by 3 bases, leaving 12 bases between them. The CDR3 region has the DNA TGTGCCTGGACAGGGATGAGGGACACTGAAGCTTTCTTT. Its translation: CAWTGMRDTEAFF.

A few counts support this clonotype. This chain links TRBV6-1 with TRBJ2-1; D possibly matches TRBD1 or TRBD2 (6 bases each). CDR3 length equals 16 residues. From germline, CDR1 is MNHNS and CDR2 SASEGT. The germline V and J ends were trimmed by 2 bases and 1 base, with 12 bases remaining between them. The CDR3 spells CASSENPGASYNEQFF. CDR3 in DNA: TGTGCCAGCAGTGAAAATCCGGGGGCATCCTACAATGAGCAGTTCTTC.